This T cell receptor beta chain derives from a study of blood T cell repertoires in COVID-19. About the research overall: T cells, B-cell-depleted T cells, or PBMCs provided the cDNA or gDNA that served as material.

The CDR3 sequence is 11 residues long. CDR1 is MDHEN and CDR2 is SYDVKM in the germline V gene. Trimming took 6 bases from V and 7 from J, leaving 9 bases between them. The protocol was immunoSEQ multiplex PCR, while the TCRdb copy is restricted to in-frame clones and leaves out a portion. Here the sample spans under 95,000 clones, roughly nine tenths being singletons. V gene TRBV28 combines with J gene TRBJ2-5; D is possibly TRBD2 (5 bases). The sequencing input was peripheral blood. The source of this sequence is a man aged 60-69 years with acute or convalescent COVID-19. The DNA of the CDR3 is TGTGCCAGCAGACTAGAATCGACCCAGTACTTC. Amino acid sequence: CASRLESTQYF.